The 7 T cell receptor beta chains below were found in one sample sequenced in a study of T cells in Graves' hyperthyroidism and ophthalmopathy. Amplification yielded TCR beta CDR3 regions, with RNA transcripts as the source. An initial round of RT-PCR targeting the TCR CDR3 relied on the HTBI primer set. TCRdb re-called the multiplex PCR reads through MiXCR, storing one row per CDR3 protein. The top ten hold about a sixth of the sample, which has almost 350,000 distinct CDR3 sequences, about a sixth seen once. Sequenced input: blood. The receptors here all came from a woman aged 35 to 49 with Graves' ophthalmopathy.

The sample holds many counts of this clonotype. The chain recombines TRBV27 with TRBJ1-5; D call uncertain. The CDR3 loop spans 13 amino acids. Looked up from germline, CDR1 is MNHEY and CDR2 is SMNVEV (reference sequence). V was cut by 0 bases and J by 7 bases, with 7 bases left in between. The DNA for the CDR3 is TGTGCCAGCAGTTTATCTCCAGCACAGCCCCAGCATTTT. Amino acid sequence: CASSLSPAQPQHF.

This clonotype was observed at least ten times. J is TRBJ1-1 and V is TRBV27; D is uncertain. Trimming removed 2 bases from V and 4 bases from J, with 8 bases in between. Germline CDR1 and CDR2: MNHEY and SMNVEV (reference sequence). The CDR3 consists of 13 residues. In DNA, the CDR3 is TGTGCCAGCAGTTTACCGTATGGCACTGAAGCTTTCTTT. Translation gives CASSLPYGTEAFF.

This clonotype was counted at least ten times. CDR3: CASSRRGGGANVLTF. CDR3 nucleotide sequence: TGTGCCAGCAGCCGTCGGGGTGGTGGGGCCAACGTCCTGACTTTC. The chain carries TRBV7-2 and TRBJ2-6, with a weak D call TRBD2 (5 bases). Germline values: CDR1 SGHTA, CDR2 FQGNSA. The CDR3 is made up of 15 amino acids. Trimming took 5 bases from V and 3 from J, leaving 11 bases between them.

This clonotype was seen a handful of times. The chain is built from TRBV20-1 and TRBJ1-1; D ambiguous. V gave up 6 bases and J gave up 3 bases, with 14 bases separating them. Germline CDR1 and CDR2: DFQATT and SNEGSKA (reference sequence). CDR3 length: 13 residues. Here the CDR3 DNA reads TGCAGTGCCTCGAACCGTGCGGACACTGAAGCTTTCTTT. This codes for CSASNRADTEAFF.

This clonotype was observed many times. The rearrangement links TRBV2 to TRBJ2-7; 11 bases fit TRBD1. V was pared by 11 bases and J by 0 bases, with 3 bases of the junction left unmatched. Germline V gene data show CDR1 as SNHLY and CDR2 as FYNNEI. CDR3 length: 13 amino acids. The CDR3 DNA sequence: TGTGCCTCCGGACAGGGGGCCTCCTACGAGCAGTACTTC. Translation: CASGQGASYEQYF.

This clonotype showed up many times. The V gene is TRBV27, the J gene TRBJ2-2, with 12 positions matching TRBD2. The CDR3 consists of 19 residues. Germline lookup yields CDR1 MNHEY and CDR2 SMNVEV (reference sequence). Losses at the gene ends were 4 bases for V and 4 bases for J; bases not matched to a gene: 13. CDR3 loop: CASSSRPGVLAGGTGELFF. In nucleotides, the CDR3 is TGTGCCAGCAGTTCCCGGCCAGGGGTACTAGCGGGAGGCACCGGGGAGCTGTTTTTT.

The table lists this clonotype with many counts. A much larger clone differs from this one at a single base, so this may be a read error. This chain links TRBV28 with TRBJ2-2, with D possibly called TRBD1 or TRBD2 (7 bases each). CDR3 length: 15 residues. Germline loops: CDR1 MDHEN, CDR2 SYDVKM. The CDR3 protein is CASSSGGQITGGLFF. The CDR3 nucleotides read TGTGCCAGCAGTTCGGGGGGACAGATAACCGGGGGGCTGTTTTTT.